This TCR beta chain was observed in a study of a mutant IDH1 vaccine in newly diagnosed glioma. Study summary: Either 4-6 weeks after radiotherapy alone or alongside temozolomide, vaccination was begun. Those enrolled had earlier been treated with radiotherapy, temozolomide, or both, mostly both. Visit V12 was at week 35; visit V13 was at week 47.

Noted time point: week 35, safety follow-up. Every single dose of the vaccine, 300 ug of mutant IDH1 20-mer peptide, came with topical imiquimod. Vaccination of patients was performed eight times, in weeks 1, 3, 5, 7, 11, 15, 19 and 23. About this clone itself: Its antigen is not known.

The CDR3 consists of 14 residues. The V gene's germline CDR1 is KGHSH and CDR2 LQKENI. V was clipped by 3 bases and J by 5 bases, with 14 bases between them. The method was immunoSEQ multiplex PCR; TCRdb's version includes in-frame clones alone and lacks a portion of them. The repertoire has about 48,000 clones, around four fifths of them found once; the top ten carry roughly 6.2%. The specimen comprised PBMCs, sampled from a glioma patient whose treatment included an IDH1 peptide vaccine. The rearrangement links TRBV18 to TRBJ2-7; D unresolved. The TCR sequence derives from a man aged 35 to 55 with glioma. As DNA, the CDR3 is TGTGCCAGCTCACCTTCAGGAGCGTTCCACGAGCAGTACTTC. Protein: CASSPSGAFHEQYF.